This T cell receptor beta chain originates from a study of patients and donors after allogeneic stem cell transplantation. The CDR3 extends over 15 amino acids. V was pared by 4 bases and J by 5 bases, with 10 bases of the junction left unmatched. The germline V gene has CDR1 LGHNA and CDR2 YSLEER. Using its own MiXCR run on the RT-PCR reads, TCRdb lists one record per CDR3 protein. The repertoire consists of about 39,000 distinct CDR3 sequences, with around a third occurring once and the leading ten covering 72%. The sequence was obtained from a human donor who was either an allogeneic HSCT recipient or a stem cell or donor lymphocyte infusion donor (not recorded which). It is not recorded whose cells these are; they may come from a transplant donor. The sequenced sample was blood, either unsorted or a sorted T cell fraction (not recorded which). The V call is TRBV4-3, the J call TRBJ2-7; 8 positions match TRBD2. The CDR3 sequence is CASSPLTSGSNEQYF. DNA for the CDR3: TGCGCCAGCAGCCCCCTCACAAGCGGGAGTAACGAGCAGTACTTC.